This T cell receptor (beta chain) was sequenced for a study of Ad26.COV2.S vaccination and SARS-CoV-2 variants. Study results and limitations: The TCR breadth and depth analyses may have understated or missed part of the total T cell responses. Among vaccine recipients, spike-specific TCR breadth exceeded that of placebo recipients. Reported findings describe substantial breadth in spike-specific CD8+ and CD4+ T cell responses following vaccination.

For this clone: Its specificity is not known.

The CDR3 is 13 amino acids. V lost 6 bases, J lost 4 bases, and 13 bases lay in between. The germline CDR1 and CDR2 sequences are SGDLS and YYNGEE. Stated treatment: around 19 received Ad26.COV2.S at low or high dose, single or two shots; about 5 received placebo; per-sample allocation not given. Repertoires come from day 63 after the first vaccine or placebo injection. An Ad26 vector was used to express Wuhan-strain SARS-CoV-2 spike as the vaccine. TCRdb's table, derived via immunoSEQ multiplex PCR, lists solely in-frame clones and lacks some. There are around 320,000 clones in the sample; around 81% occur only once, and 2.1% lies in the top ten.

The V and J genes are TRBV9 and TRBJ1-1, with D unclear. Specimen: peripheral blood, collected in a trial of Ad26.COV2.S vaccine versus placebo. This sequence was found in a person aged 18-65 years who received the Ad26.COV2.S COVID-19 vaccine or a placebo. The CDR3 sequence is CASNEDGGTEAFF. Written as DNA, the CDR3 is TGTGCCAGCAACGAAGACGGTGGCACTGAAGCTTTCTTT.